This TCR beta chain was found in a study of cytomegalovirus exposure and HLA in healthy donors. Study in general: When 350 to 500 donors were genotyped, about 80% of them were found to fall in the Caucasian-associated ancestry cluster. Overall study findings and caveats: Researchers catalogued around 150 TCR beta chains as cytomegalovirus-associated. Earlier analysis looked at TCR beta V segments, and most were productive about 90% or about 30% of the time. Analysis performed later showed TCR beta chains linked to HLA being more clonally expanded than equally common others.

Concerning this clone: Its specificity is not known. A junction end diverges from the germline sequence, so it may reflect a read error. The same CDR3 can be traced to other DNA sequences in this sample.

The PCR had 60 Vbeta and 13 Jbeta primers. Measured with immunoSEQ multiplex PCR; TCRdb has only the in-frame clones, and not every one. The sample comprises 140,000 to 150,000 clones, 60% to 75% of which are singletons, and 7% rests with the top ten. The TCR originated in a man in his thirties or forties in good health and CMV-seronegative. Sequenced material: PBMCs.

The CDR3 nucleotides read TGCGCCAGCTCCCTGACTAGCTCACAAGAGACCCAGTACTTC. Amino acid sequence: CASSLTSSQETQYF. The chain joins TRBV27 to TRBJ2-5, with 7 bases aligning to TRBD2. Germline lookup yields CDR1 MNHEY and CDR2 SMNVEV (reference sequence). The CDR3 consists of 14 residues.